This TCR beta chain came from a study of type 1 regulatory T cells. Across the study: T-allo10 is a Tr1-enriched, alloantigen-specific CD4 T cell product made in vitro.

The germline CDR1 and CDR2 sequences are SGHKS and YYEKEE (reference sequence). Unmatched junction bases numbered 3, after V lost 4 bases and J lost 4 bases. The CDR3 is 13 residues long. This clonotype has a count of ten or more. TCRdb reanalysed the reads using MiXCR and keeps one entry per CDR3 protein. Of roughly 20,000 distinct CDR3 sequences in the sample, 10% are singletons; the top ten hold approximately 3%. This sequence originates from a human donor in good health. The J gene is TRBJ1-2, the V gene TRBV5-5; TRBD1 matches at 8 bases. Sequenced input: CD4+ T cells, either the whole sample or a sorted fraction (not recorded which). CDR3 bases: TGTGCCAGCAGCCTGGACAGGGCCTATGGCTACACCTTC. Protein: CASSLDRAYGYTF.